This T cell receptor beta chain was sequenced during a study of T cell repertoires in cytomegalovirus infection. Study background: CMV epitopes in the study were HLA-C-restricted (recently identified) and HLA-B-restricted (well studied). A matching HLA type, together with CMV infection, was signaled by public TCR beta signatures.

General study results and limits: Frequencies of public TCR beta families were cumulated, and this identified carriers of CMV plus the relevant HLA. HLA-C-restricted CMV clonotypes gave the most frequent clonotype in two of eight donors.

TCRdb re-called the reads with MiXCR, one entry per CDR3 protein. The sample has approximately 1,000,000 distinct CDR3 sequences; less than 40% are singletons. Germline assignment: CDR1 MDHEN and CDR2 SYDVKM. The ends lost 4 bases at V and 2 bases at J; junction bases unmatched: 8. The CDR3 extends over 16 amino acids. This clonotype appeared a few times. As yet, its antigen is unknown. Sample: cultured CD8+ T cells from PBMCs, taken from culture after CMV antigen stimulation. The chain joins TRBV28 to TRBJ1-2; 9 bases line up with TRBD1. The sequence came from a human donor in good health (CMV status not recorded). Some clones in this sample may be carry-over from other donors' samples. The CDR3 region has the DNA TGTGCCAGCAGTTCGTGGACAGGGGAGTTCAACTATGGCTACACCTTC. It is translated as CASSSWTGEFNYGYTF.